A selection of T cell receptor beta chains follows, all from one sample in a study of blood T cell repertoires in COVID-19. The repertoire was sequenced with immunoSEQ multiplex PCR; TCRdb's copy has only in-frame clones and lacks some. The table lists 85,000 to 130,000 clones, about 88% of them singletons. The sequenced sample consisted of peripheral blood. The origin of the receptors is a human donor in a cohort sampled during active COVID-19. Each CDR3 is given with its conserved first and last residue. D genes are given only for firm matches. Part of the rows lack a size; the others show once, few, many or a class for expanded clones.

>TRBV27|.|.|TRBJ1-6
TGTGCCAGCAGGACCGGGGGGGTACGGTCACCCCTCCACTTT
CASRTGGVRSPLHF
>TRBV12-3/TRBV12-4|.|.|TRBJ2-7
TGTGCCAGCAGTACGAGGACAGACTACGAGCAGTACTTC
CASSTRTDYEQYF
>TRBV12-5|.|.|TRBJ2-7
TGTGCTAGTGGTCCCGCCCGGGGAGCAGCAAGCTCCTACGAGCAGTACTTC
CASGPARGAASSYEQYF
>TRBV3-1/TRBV3-2|once|TRBD2|TRBJ2-3
TGTGCCAGCAGCCCCCAGACTAGCGGGAGGACAGATACGCAGTATTTT
CASSPQTSGRTDTQYF
>TRBV5-1|.|.|TRBJ2-7
TGCGCCAGCAGCTTGGCTTCGGGAACAGGGCTCAGCTCCTACGAGCAGTACTTC
CASSLASGTGLSSYEQYF
>TRBV11-3|.|TRBD1|TRBJ1-6
TGTGCCAGCAGCTTAGACGTGGGACAGGGAAATTCACCCCTCCACTTT
CASSLDVGQGNSPLHF
>TRBV13|.|.|TRBJ1-1
TGTGCCAGCAGCTTACGTGGGCAATCCAAAGCTTTCTTT
CASSLRGQSKAFF
>TRBV9|.|.|TRBJ1-1
TGTGCCAGCAGCGAGGGGGGGTCCCCCACTGAAGCTTTCTTT
CASSEGGSPTEAFF
>TRBV7-9|many|.|TRBJ1-6
TGTGCCAGCAGCTTTGGTACGGATAATTCACCCCTCCACTTT
CASSFGTDNSPLHF
>TRBV6-7|.|TRBD1|TRBJ2-7
TGTGCCAGCAGTTACTCCGAGACCGGGACAGAATACGAGCAGTACTTC
CASSYSETGTEYEQYF
>TRBV2|.|TRBD1|TRBJ2-2
TGTGCCAGCAGCGGTATGGGACAGACGAACACCGGGGAGCTGTTTTTT
CASSGMGQTNTGELFF
>TRBV10-3|.|TRBD2|TRBJ2-3
TGTGCCATCAGTGATACGACTAGCGGGGGACTCACAGATACGCAGTATTTT
CAISDTTSGGLTDTQYF
>TRBV11-2|.|.|TRBJ2-2
TGTGCCAGCAGCGAAAGGACACATTATGGGCTGTTTTTT
CASSERTHYGLFF
>TRBV12-3/TRBV12-4|few|.|TRBJ1-4
TGTGCCAGTGCCAGGGCTAATGAAAAACTGTTTTTT
CASARANEKLFF
>TRBV5-5|.|.|TRBJ1-5
TGTGCCAGCAGCTGGCATCAGCCCCAGCATTTT
CASSWHQPQHF
>TRBV27|.|TRBD1|TRBJ2-3
TGTGCCAGCAGTTTCGGGGACAGCCGGGATACGCAGTATTTT
CASSFGDSRDTQYF
>TRBV5-4|.|TRBD1|TRBJ2-2
TGTGCCAGCAGCTTAGACCGGACAGGGGCCAACACCGGGGAGCTATTTTTT
CASSLDRTGANTGELFF
>TRBV2|once|TRBD2|TRBJ2-5
TGTGCCAGCAGTTATCGACTAGCGGGGCGGGGGGCCCAGTACTTC
CASSYRLAGRGAQYF
>TRBV5-1|once|.|TRBJ2-5
TGCGCCAGCAGCTTGGGGGCTACAGCGGGTCAAGAGACCCAGTACTTC
CASSLGATAGQETQYF
>TRBV28|.|.|TRBJ2-7
TGTGCCAGCAGTTTGGCGTTCCAGGTGGCCGAGCAGTACTTC
CASSLAFQVAEQYF
>TRBV7-8|.|TRBD2|TRBJ2-7
TGTGCCAGCAGCTCCGGACTAGCGGGGGCAGACTACGAGCAGTACTTC
CASSSGLAGADYEQYF
>TRBV11-2|.|.|TRBJ2-1
TGTGCCAGCAGCTTAGATCTTCGCAGGGGGCAGTTCTTC
CASSLDLRRGQFF
>TRBV24-1|.|.|TRBJ1-2
TGTGCCACCAGTGCTTTTCAGGACTATGGCTACACCTTC
CATSAFQDYGYTF
>TRBV2|.|TRBD2|TRBJ2-5
TGTGCCAGCAGTGGGGGGGGAGAGGGAAGGCCAGAGACCCAGTACTTC
CASSGGGEGRPETQYF
>TRBV9|.|.|TRBJ2-2
TGTGCCAGCAACCCGGCAGCGTCGAGCACCGGGGAGCTGTTTTTT
CASNPAASSTGELFF
>TRBV7-8|once|TRBD2|TRBJ2-3
TGTGCCAGCAGCTCCCTTGGGACTAGTGGAGATACGCAGTATTTT
CASSSLGTSGDTQYF
>TRBV12-5|.|.|TRBJ1-5
TGTGCTAGTGGTTCCTCCCGCAGGTGGGATCAGCCCCAGCATTTT
CASGSSRRWDQPQHF
>TRBV14|.|.|TRBJ2-7
TGTGCCAGCAGCCAAGCACTCGAGCAGTACTTC
CASSQALEQYF
>TRBV6-2/TRBV6-3|.|TRBD1|TRBJ2-3
TGTGCCAGCAGTTTTAACAGGGGTAGGGGCACAGATACGCAGTATTTT
CASSFNRGRGTDTQYF
>TRBV5-1|few|.|TRBJ1-2
TGCGCCAGCAGCTTGGCCAGGCAGGGCTATGGCTACACCTTC
CASSLARQGYGYTF
>TRBV21-1|.|.|TRBJ2-7
TGTGCCAGGGGGCCCCGCGGGGGGGGATATACGATCGACGAGCAGTACTTC
CARGPRGGGYTIDEQYF
>TRBV5-8|few|.|TRBJ2-1
TGTGCCAGCAGCCCGTCTTGGGGCAGGGGAGATGAGCAGTTCTTC
CASSPSWGRGDEQFF
>TRBV9|.|TRBD1|TRBJ2-1
TGTGCCAGCAGCGCCGCAGGGGGCTCCTACAATGAGCAGTTCTTC
CASSAAGGSYNEQFF
>TRBV27|.|TRBD1|TRBJ1-6
TGTGCCAGCAGTTGGGCCAGGGGGGATTCACCCCTCCACTTT
CASSWARGDSPLHF
>TRBV5-1|few|TRBD1|TRBJ1-5
TGCGCCAGCAGCTGGGACAGCCCGAATCAGCCCCAGCATTTT
CASSWDSPNQPQHF
>TRBV6-5|.|TRBD2|TRBJ2-2
TGTGCCAGCAGTAGCGGGGGTTGGACCGGGGAGCTGTTTTTT
CASSSGGWTGELFF
>TRBV5-1|few|.|TRBJ1-2
TGCGCCAGCAGCTTGAGCTCTAACTATGGCTACACCTTC
CASSLSSNYGYTF
>TRBV24-1|.|.|TRBJ1-2
TGTGCCACCAGTGACCCAGGGATCTCTCGTGGCTACACCTTC
CATSDPGISRGYTF
>TRBV28|once|TRBD2|TRBJ2-7
TGTGCCAGCAGTGTAGCGGGAACCCCCTGGGAGCAGTACTTC
CASSVAGTPWEQYF
>TRBV10-3|once|TRBD2|TRBJ2-1
TGTGCCATCGGGACTAGCGGGTTTCGGGCCCTCAGTGAGCAGTTCTTC
CAIGTSGFRALSEQFF
>TRBV12-3/TRBV12-4|.|TRBD1|TRBJ2-7
TGTGCCAGCAGTTCGGGACAGGGCTACGAGCAGTACTTC
CASSSGQGYEQYF
>TRBV21-1|few|.|TRBJ1-5
TGTGCCAGCAGCGAAAAGGACACGGGCAACTACCAGCCCCAGCATTTT
CASSEKDTGNYQPQHF